This TCR beta chain was sequenced for a study of CD8+CD57+ T cells in acquired aplastic anemia. On the study more broadly: CD4+ and CD8+ cells, once sorted, gave DNA averaging approximately 3 ug. Study-level results: Patients and controls had in common fewer than 30 CD8+ CDR3 sequences.

According to the study, genomic DNA was the template for TCR beta VDJ and CDR3 profiling. TCRdb analysed the reads with MiXCR anew, one entry per CDR3 protein. The table has about 160,000 distinct CDR3 sequences, about 50% seen once. The CDR3 sequence is 14 residues long. The germline V gene encodes CDR1 ENHRY and CDR2 SYGVKD. This clonotype was picked up a small number of times. Its cognate antigen is unknown. At one end the junction does not follow the germline gene, possibly because of a read error. Patients sequenced had flow cytometry evidence of CD8+CD57+ cell expansion. Severe acquired aplastic anemia affected all patients.

The sequence came from a human donor with aplastic anemia. Sequenced input: sorted CD4+, CD8+, or CD8+CD57+ T cells (not recorded which) from PBMCs. The chain recombines TRBV10-3 with TRBJ2-5; D gene ambiguous. CDR3 in amino acids: CAISGQRSQGTQYF. The CDR3 coding sequence is TGTGCCATCAGTGGACAAAGGAGCCAAGGGACCCAGTACTTC.